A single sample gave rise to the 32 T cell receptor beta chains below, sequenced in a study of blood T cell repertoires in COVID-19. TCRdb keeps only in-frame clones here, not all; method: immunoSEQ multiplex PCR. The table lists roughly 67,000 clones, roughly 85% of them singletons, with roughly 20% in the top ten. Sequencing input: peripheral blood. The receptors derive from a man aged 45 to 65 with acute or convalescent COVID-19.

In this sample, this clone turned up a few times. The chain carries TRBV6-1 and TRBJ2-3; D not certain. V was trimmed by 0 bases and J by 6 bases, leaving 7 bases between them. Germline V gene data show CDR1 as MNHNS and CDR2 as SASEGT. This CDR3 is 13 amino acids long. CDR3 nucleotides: TGTGCCAGCAGTGAAGCGAAACGGGATACGCAGTATTTT. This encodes CASSEAKRDTQYF.

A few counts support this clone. The CDR3 protein is CASSLGTGDNSPLHF. CDR3 coding DNA: TGCGCCAGCAGCTTGGGTACAGGGGACAATTCACCCCTCCACTTT. The chain couples TRBV5-1 to TRBJ1-6, with 7 bases matching TRBD1. V lost 0 bases and J lost 7; bases outside the gene matches: 4. This CDR3 region has 15 residues. Germline CDR1 reads SGHRS; CDR2 reads YFSETQ. Complete variable domain (other parts from reference TRBV5-1 and TRBJ1-6): KAGVTQTPRYLIKTRGQQVTLSCSPISGHRSVSWYQQTPGQGLQFLFEYFSETQRNKGNFPGRFSGRQFSNSRSEMNVSTLELGDSALYLCASSLGTGDNSPLHFGNGTRLTVT.

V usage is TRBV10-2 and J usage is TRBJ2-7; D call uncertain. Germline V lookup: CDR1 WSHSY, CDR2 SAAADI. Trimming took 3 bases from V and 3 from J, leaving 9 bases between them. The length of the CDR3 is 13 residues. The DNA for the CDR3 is TGCGCCAGCAGTGATTACAGCTACTACGAGCAGTACTTC. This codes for CASSDYSYYEQYF.

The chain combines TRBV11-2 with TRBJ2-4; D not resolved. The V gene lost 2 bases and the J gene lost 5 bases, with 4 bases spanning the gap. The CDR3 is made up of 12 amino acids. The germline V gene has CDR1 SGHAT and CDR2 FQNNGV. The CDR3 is CASSLSENIQYF. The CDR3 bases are TGTGCCAGCAGCTTATCGGAAAACATTCAGTACTTC.

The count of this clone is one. The CDR3: CASKMGEQETQYF. DNA for the CDR3: TGTGCCAGCAAGATGGGAGAACAAGAGACCCAGTACTTC. The rearrangement links TRBV6-5 to TRBJ2-5; D is possibly TRBD2 (5 bases). Trimming removed 7 bases from V and 2 bases from J, with 11 bases in between. The length of the CDR3 is 13 residues. Germline CDR1 is MNHEY and CDR2 is SVGAGI.

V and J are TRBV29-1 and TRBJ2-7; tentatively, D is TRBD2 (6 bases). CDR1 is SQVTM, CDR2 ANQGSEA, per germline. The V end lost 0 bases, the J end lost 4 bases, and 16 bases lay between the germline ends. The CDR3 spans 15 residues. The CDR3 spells CSVEDLVPEGYEQYV. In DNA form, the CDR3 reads TGCAGCGTTGAAGATCTTGTCCCGGAGGGGTACGAGCAGTACGTC.

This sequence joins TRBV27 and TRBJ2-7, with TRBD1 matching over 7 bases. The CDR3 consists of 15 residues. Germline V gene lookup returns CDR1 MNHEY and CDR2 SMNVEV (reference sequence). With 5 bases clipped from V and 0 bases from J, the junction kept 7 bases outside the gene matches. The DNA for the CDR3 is TGTGCCAGCAGTACGGCGTGGGACAGCTCCTACGAGCAGTACTTC. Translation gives CASSTAWDSSYEQYF.

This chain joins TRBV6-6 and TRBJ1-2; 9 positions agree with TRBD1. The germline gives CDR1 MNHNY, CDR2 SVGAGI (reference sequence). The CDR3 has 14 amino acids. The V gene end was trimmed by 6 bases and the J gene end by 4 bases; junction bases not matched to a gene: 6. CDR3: CASSVQGAGYGYTF. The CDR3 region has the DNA TGTGCCAGCAGCGTACAGGGGGCGGGCTATGGCTACACCTTC.

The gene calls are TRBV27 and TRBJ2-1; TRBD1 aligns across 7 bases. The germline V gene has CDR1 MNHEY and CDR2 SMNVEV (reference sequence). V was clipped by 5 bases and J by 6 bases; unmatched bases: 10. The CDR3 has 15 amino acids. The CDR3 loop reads CASSPDSAGGNEQFF. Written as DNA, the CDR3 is TGTGCCAGCAGTCCGGACTCTGCAGGGGGCAATGAGCAGTTCTTC.

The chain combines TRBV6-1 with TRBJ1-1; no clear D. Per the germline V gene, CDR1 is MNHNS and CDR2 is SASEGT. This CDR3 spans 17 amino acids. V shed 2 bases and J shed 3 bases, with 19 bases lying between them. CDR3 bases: TGTGCCAGCAGTGAAAATCGGGGAGGGTATGAGGACACTGAAGCTTTCTTT. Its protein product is CASSENRGGYEDTEAFF.

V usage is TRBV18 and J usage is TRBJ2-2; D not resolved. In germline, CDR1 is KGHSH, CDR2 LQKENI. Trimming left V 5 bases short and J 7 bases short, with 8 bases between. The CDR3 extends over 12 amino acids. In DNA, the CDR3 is TGTGCCAGCTCAATACGGAGCGGGGAGCTGTTTTTT. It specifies CASSIRSGELFF.

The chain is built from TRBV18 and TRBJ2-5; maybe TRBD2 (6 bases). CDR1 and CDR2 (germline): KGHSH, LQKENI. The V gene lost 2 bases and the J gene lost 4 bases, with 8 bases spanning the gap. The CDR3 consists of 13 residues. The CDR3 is CASSPGTGETQYF. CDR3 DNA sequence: TGTGCCAGCTCACCAGGGACTGGAGAGACCCAGTACTTC. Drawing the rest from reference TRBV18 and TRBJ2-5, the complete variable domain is NAGVMQNPRHLVRRRGQEARLRCSPMKGHSHVYWYRQLPEEGLKFMVYLQKENIIDESGMPKERFSAEFPKEGPSILRIQQVVRGDSAAYFCASSPGTGETQYFGPGTRLLVL.

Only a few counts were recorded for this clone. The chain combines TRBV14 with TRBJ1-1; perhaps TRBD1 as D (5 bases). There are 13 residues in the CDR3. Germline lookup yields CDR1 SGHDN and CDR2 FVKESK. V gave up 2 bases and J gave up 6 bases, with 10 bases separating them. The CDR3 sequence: CASSQFGGAEAFF. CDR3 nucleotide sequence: TGTGCCAGCAGCCAATTCGGGGGGGCTGAAGCTTTCTTT.

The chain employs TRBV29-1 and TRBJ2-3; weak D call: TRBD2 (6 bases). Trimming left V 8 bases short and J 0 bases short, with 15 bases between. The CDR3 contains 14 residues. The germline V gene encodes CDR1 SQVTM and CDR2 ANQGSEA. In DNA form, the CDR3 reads TGCAGCACACGAGCGGGTGCTAGCACAGATACGCAGTATTTT. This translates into CSTRAGASTDTQYF.

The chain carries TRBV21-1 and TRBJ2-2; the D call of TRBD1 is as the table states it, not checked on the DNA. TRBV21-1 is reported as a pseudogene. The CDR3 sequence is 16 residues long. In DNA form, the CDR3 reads TGTGCCAGCAGCAAAATAGGGACACCAAACACCGGGGAGCTGTTTTTT. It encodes CASSKIGTPNTGELFF.

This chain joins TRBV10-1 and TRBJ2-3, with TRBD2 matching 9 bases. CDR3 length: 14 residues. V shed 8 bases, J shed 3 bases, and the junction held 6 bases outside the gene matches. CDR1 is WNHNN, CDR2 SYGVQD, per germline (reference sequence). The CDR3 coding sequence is TGCGCCAGCCGTGGCGGGGGGGAAACAGATACGCAGTATTTT. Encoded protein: CASRGGGETDTQYF.

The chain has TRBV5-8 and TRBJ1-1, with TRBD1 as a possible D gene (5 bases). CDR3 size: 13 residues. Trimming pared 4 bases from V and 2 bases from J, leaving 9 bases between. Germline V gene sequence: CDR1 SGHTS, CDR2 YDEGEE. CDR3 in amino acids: CASSQDINTEAFF. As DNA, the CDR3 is TGTGCCAGCAGCCAGGACATCAACACTGAAGCTTTCTTT.

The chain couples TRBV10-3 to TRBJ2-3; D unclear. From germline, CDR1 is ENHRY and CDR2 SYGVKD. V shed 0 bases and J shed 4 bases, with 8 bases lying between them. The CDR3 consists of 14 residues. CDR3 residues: CAISESGEADTQYF. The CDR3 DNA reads TGTGCCATCAGTGAGTCCGGAGAGGCAGATACGCAGTATTTT.

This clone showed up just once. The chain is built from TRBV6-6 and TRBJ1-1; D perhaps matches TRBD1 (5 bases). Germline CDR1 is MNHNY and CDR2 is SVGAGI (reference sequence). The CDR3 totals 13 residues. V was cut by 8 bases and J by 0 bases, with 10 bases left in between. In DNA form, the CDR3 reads TGTGCCAGCTGGCAGGGTATGAACACTGAAGCTTTCTTT. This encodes CASWQGMNTEAFF.

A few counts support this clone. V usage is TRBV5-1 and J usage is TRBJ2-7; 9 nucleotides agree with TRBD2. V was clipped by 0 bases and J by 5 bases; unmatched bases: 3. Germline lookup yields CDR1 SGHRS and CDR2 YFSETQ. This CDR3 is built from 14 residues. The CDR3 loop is CASSLGGGDNEQYF. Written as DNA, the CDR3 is TGCGCCAGCAGCTTGGGCGGGGGGGATAACGAGCAGTACTTC.

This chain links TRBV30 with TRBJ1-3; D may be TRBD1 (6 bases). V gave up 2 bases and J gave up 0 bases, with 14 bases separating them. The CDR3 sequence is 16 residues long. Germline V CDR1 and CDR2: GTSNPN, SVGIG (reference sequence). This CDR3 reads CAWSRQQGSSGNTIYF. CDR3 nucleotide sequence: TGTGCCTGGAGTAGGCAACAGGGTAGCTCTGGAAACACCATATATTTT.

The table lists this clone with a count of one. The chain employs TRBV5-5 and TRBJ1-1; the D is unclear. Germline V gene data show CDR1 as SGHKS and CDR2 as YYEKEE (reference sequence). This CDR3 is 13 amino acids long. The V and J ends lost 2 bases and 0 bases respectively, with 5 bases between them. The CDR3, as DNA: TGTGCCAGCAGCTTAACAGTGAACACTGAAGCTTTCTTT. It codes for CASSLTVNTEAFF.

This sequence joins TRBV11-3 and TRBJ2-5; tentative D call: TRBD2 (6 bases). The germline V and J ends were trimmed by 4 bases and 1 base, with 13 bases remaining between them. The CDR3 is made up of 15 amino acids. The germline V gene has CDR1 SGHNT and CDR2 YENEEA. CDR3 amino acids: CASSSPAGSQETQYF. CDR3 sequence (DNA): TGTGCCAGCAGCTCACCCGCCGGGAGCCAAGAGACCCAGTACTTC.

The CDR3 region is CASSPPQGALLKGIQYF. The CDR3 DNA reads as TGTGCCAGCTCACCACCCCAGGGGGCCCTTCTAAAAGGCATTCAGTACTTC. The chain carries TRBV18 and TRBJ2-4, with 8 bases that match TRBD1. Per the germline V gene, CDR1 is KGHSH and CDR2 is LQKENI. V lost 0 bases, J lost 9 bases, and 13 bases stayed unmatched. CDR3 size: 17 residues. The full variable domain, its missing parts supplied by reference TRBV18 and TRBJ2-4, is NAGVMQNPRHLVRRRGQEARLRCSPMKGHSHVYWYRQLPEEGLKFMVYLQKENIIDESGMPKERFSAEFPKEGPSILRIQQVVRGDSAAYFCASSPPQGALLKGIQYFGAGTRLSVL.

The CDR3 DNA follows: TGCGCCAGCAGCCAAGATTTAGGACAGGGTCCCTACGAGCAGTACTTC. It codes for CASSQDLGQGPYEQYF. V usage is TRBV4-1 and J usage is TRBJ2-7; 8 bases map to TRBD1. The CDR3 loop spans 16 amino acids. Germline V gene sequence: CDR1 MGHRA, CDR2 YSYEKL. The junction had 6 bases not matched to a gene; V was cut back by 0 bases and J by 2 bases.

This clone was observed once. The CDR3 DNA sequence: TGTGCCAGCAGCCGGACAGTTCATGGCTACACCTTC. It translates to CASSRTVHGYTF. J is TRBJ1-2 and V is TRBV3-1 (or the pseudogene TRBV3-2); possibly TRBD1 for D (6 bases). In germline, CDR1 is LGHDT, CDR2 YNNKEL (reference sequence). CDR3 length equals 12 residues. Trimming pared 4 bases from V and 6 bases from J, leaving 9 bases between.

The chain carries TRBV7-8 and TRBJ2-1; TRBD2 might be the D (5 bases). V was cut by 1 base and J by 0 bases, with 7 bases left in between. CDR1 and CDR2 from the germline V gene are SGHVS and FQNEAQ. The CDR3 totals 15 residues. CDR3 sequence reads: CASSLEDFSYNEQFF. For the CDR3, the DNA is TGTGCCAGCAGCTTAGAGGACTTCTCCTACAATGAGCAGTTCTTC. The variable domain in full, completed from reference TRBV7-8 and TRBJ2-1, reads GAGVSQSPRYKVAKRGQDVALRCDPISGHVSLFWYQQALGQGPEFLTYFQNEAQLDKSGLPSDRFFAERPEGSVSTLKIQRTQQEDSAVYLCASSLEDFSYNEQFFGPGTRLTVL.

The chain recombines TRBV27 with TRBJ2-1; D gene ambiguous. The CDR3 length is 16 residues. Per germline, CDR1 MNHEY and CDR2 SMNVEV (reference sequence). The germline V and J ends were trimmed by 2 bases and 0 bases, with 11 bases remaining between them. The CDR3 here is CASSLAGPSSYNEQFF. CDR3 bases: TGTGCCAGCAGTTTAGCTGGGCCGAGCTCCTACAATGAGCAGTTCTTC.

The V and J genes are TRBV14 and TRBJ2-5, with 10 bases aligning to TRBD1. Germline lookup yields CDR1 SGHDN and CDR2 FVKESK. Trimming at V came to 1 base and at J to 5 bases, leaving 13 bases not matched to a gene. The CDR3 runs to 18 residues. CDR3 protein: CASSQGFQDRGDDETQYF. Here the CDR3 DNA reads TGTGCCAGCAGCCAAGGGTTCCAGGACAGGGGGGACGACGAGACCCAGTACTTC.

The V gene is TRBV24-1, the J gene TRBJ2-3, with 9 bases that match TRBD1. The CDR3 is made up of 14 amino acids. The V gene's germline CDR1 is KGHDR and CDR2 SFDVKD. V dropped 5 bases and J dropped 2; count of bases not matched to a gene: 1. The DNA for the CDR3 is TGTGCCACCAGTGGACAGGGGGACACAGATACGCAGTATTTT. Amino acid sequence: CATSGQGDTDTQYF.

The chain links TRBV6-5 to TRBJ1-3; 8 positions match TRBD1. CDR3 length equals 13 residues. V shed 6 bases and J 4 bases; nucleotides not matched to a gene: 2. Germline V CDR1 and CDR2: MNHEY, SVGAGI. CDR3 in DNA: TGTGCCAGCAGCCGGACAGGGGGAAACACCATATATTTT. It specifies CASSRTGGNTIYF.

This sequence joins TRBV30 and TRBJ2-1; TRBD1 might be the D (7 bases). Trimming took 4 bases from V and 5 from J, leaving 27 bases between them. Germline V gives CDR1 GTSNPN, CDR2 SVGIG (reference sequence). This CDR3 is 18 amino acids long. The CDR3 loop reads CAWNAPGWQGGYDNEQFF. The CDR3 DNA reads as TGTGCCTGGAATGCCCCCGGGTGGCAGGGGGGTTATGACAATGAGCAGTTCTTC.